This T cell receptor beta chain was documented in a study of shared T cell receptors in the human thymus (dated by TCRdb to the early 2020s). Regarding the research as a whole: The study examined how self-reactive, shared T-cell receptor alpha chains are generated in the human thymus.

The CDR3, from cysteine to phenylalanine, totals 15 residues. Of all the DNA, just the CDR3 is kept, 45 bases in frame from base 1. V lost 0 bases and J lost 0 bases; the stretch between them is 9 bases long. Based on the germline V gene, the CDR1 and CDR2 sequences are SGHTA and FQGNSA. The method was the immunoSEQ multiplex PCR assay. Held by TCRdb, this immuneACCESS table contains in-frame sequences only and omits some clones. Under half of the omission traces to an unresolved V gene where checked; the cause of the rest is unknown. This sample lists about 380,000 clones; approximately 95% were detected once. The ten largest clones represent approximately 0.02% of the sample. On this clone: The antigen this receptor binds is unknown. Base qualities are not provided; no much larger clone lies one nucleotide away.

This clonotype was sampled from a human donor. The sequencing sample was made of thymocytes. The V and J segments used are TRBV7-2 and TRBJ2-7, with the D gene not confidently named. The sequenced DNA: TGTGCCAGCAGCTTAGCCCGGGTGAGCTCCTACGAGCAGTACTTC. Protein translation: CASSLARVSSYEQYF. Where the CDR3 stops, the reference TRBV7-2 and TRBJ2-7 genes take over; the full variable domain is GAGVSQSPSNKVTEKGKDVELRCDPISGHTALYWYRQSLGQGLEFLIYFQGNSAPDKSGLPSDRFSAERTGGSVSTLTIQRTQQEDSAVYLCASSLARVSSYEQYFGPGTRLTVT.